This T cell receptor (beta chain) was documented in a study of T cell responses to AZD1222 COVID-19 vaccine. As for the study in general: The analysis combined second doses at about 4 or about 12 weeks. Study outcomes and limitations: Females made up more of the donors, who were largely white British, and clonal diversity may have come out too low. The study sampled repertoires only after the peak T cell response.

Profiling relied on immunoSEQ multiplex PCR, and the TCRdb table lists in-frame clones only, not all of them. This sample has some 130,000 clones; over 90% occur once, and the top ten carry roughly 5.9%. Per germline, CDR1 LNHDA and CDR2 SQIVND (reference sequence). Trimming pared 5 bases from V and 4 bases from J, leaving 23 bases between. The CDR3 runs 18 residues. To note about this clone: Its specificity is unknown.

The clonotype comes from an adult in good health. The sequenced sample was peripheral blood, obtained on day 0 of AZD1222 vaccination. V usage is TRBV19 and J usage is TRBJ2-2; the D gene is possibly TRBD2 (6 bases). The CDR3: CASSPQAGRSQITGELFF. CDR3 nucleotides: TGTGCCAGTAGTCCCCAGGCGGGGCGGAGCCAAATCACCGGGGAGCTGTTTTTT.